There are a few counts of the clone carrying this TCR beta chain. This sample was included in a study of control samples from healthy donors and cancer patients. Clones were read by immunoSEQ multiplex PCR, and TCRdb kept only the in-frame ones, dropping some. The sample holds more than 75,000 clones, under 90% seen once. The germline V gene encodes CDR1 GTSNPN and CDR2 SVGIG (reference sequence). Trimming took off 0 bases at V and 0 bases at J, with 12 bases between the two ends. This CDR3 is 16 amino acids long. This TCR came from a man between 50 and 59 years old in good health. The chain links TRBV30 to TRBJ1-3, with a weak D call TRBD1 (6 bases). Sequencing was performed on blood. CDR3 protein: CAWSVARGGSGNTIYF. Here the CDR3 DNA reads TGTGCCTGGAGTGTAGCCAGGGGCGGCTCTGGAAACACCATATATTTT.